The sequence of this TCR beta chain was determined in a study of OX40 agonist ivuxolimab in advanced cancers. Study-level information: Three dose-escalation patients had partial responses: one with hepatocellular carcinoma and two with cutaneous melanoma.

Only in-frame clones appear in the TCRdb table, and some are missing; sequencing was by immunoSEQ multiplex PCR. This sample carries about 91,000 clones, over 75% of them seen once, and the ten largest clones take approximately 4.8%. Per the germline V gene, CDR1 is SNHLY and CDR2 is FYNNEI. Trimming stripped 5 bases from V and 0 bases from J, with 7 bases between. The CDR3 is made up of 13 amino acids. The rearrangement uses TRBV2 and TRBJ1-1; no firm D call. Sequenced material: CD4+ or CD8+ T cells sorted from blood, taken in a trial of the OX40 agonist ivuxolimab. This receptor was identified in an adult with an advanced solid tumor such as melanoma, head and neck, liver or kidney cancer. The DNA of the CDR3 is TGTGCCAGCAGTTCACAGATGAACACTGAAGCTTTCTTT. Its protein product is CASSSQMNTEAFF.